The 11 T cell receptor beta chains reported below all come from one sample, sequenced in a study of CD8 T cells in ankylosing spondylitis. MiXCR, applied by TCRdb to the 5' RACE reads, yields one record per CDR3 protein. The sample consists of 150,000 to 200,000 distinct CDR3 sequences, under 35% of them appearing once. Material for sequencing was synovial fluid, either unsorted or a sorted T cell fraction (not recorded which). The source is a male donor with ankylosing spondylitis.

This clonotype was seen a few times. V gene TRBV20-1 combines with J gene TRBJ1-5; 7 bases match TRBD1. V was clipped by 5 bases and J by 4 bases; unmatched bases: 8. CDR1 is DFQATT, CDR2 SNEGSKA, per germline (reference sequence). The CDR3 has 14 residues. CDR3 amino acids: CSARGGGRNQPQHF. The CDR3 coding sequence is TGCAGTGCTCGGGGAGGGGGCCGGAATCAGCCCCAGCATTTT.

This sequence joins TRBV11-2 and TRBJ1-2, with D maybe TRBD1 (5 bases). Germline V lookup: CDR1 SGHAT, CDR2 FQNNGV. The CDR3 is 15 residues long. V lost 0 bases and J 6 bases, leaving 14 bases between the germline ends. Here the CDR3 reads CASSLDGARENGYTF. CDR3 nucleotides: TGTGCCAGCAGCTTAGATGGCGCCAGGGAGAATGGCTACACCTTC.

This clonotype occurred a few times. V gene TRBV13 combines with J gene TRBJ2-7, with unresolved D. The CDR3 is 14 residues long. Trimming cost V 8 bases and J 2 bases, with 16 bases left between them. The germline CDR1 and CDR2 sequences are PRHDT and FYEKMQ (reference sequence). The CDR3 nucleotides are TGTGCCAGCCTCGAGGACCCAACTGCCTACGAGCAGTACTTC. The encoded protein is CASLEDPTAYEQYF.

This sequence joins TRBV5-5 and TRBJ1-1, with TRBD1 as a possible D gene (6 bases). This CDR3 contains 15 residues. Looked up from germline, CDR1 is SGHKS and CDR2 is YYEKEE (reference sequence). Trimming took 4 bases from V and 1 from J, leaving 14 bases between them. CDR3 residues: CASSHRTATNTEAFF. In DNA, the CDR3 is TGTGCCAGCAGCCATCGGACAGCTACGAACACTGAAGCTTTCTTT. Full variable domain (remainder filled in from reference TRBV5-5 and TRBJ1-1): DAGVTQSPTHLIKTRGQQVTLRCSPISGHKSVSWYQQVLGQGPQFIFQYYEKEERGRGNFPDRFSARQFPNYSSELNVNALLLGDSALYLCASSHRTATNTEAFFGQGTRLTVV.

DNA of the CDR3: TGCCGTATACCCGGGACAGGGGATGAGAACACTGAAGCTTTCTTT. Translated, it gives CRIPGTGDENTEAFF. The chain couples TRBV20-1 to TRBJ1-1, with 10 positions matching TRBD1. The CDR3 has 15 amino acids. CDR1 is DFQATT, CDR2 SNEGSKA, per germline (reference sequence).

This clonotype occurred many times. CDR3 coding DNA: TGTGCCAGCAGCTCCGGGACCGGAATAAGCACAGATACGCAGTATTTT. As protein: CASSSGTGISTDTQYF. V usage is TRBV7-2 and J usage is TRBJ2-3; D could derive from TRBD1 or TRBD2 (5 bases each). Trimming shortened V by 4 bases and J by 0 bases, and 14 bases separated the two germline ends. Per germline, CDR1 SGHTA and CDR2 FQGNSA. CDR3 length: 16 amino acids.

V gene TRBV11-3 combines with J gene TRBJ2-5; D possibly corresponds to TRBD2 (5 bases). CDR1 is SGHNT and CDR2 is YENEEA in the germline V gene. Trimming removed 5 bases from V and 1 base from J, with 8 bases in between. The length of the CDR3 is 13 residues. The CDR3 protein is CASSPGSQETQYF. As DNA, the CDR3 is TGTGCCAGCAGCCCGGGGTCCCAAGAGACCCAGTACTTC.

The J gene is TRBJ1-2, the V gene TRBV28; 7 positions match TRBD1. The germline gives CDR1 MDHEN, CDR2 SYDVKM. The CDR3 loop spans 14 amino acids. V was clipped by 7 bases and J by 8 bases; unmatched bases: 13. This chain's CDR3 is CASTSFGTAYGYTF. For the CDR3, the DNA is TGTGCCAGCACCTCATTCGGGACAGCTTACGGCTACACCTTC.

The rearrangement links TRBV6-2 or TRBV6-3 to TRBJ2-1; maybe TRBD1 (6 bases). The CDR3 contains 13 residues. Germline loops: CDR1 MNHEY, CDR2 SVGEGT. The V end lost 6 bases, the J end lost 7 bases, and 13 bases lay between the germline ends. The CDR3 sequence is CASSYYRENEQFF. The CDR3 DNA is TGTGCCAGCAGCTATTACAGGGAAAATGAGCAGTTCTTC.

This clonotype turned up a few times. This sequence joins TRBV5-1 and TRBJ2-7; D remains unclear. V gave up 4 bases and J gave up 2 bases, with 10 bases separating them. CDR3 size: 13 residues. Germline-derived CDR1 and CDR2 are SGHRS and YFSETQ. CDR3 protein: CASSAERAYEQYF. The CDR3 DNA follows: TGCGCCAGCAGCGCGGAGCGAGCCTACGAGCAGTACTTC.

This clonotype was detected many times. This chain uses TRBV28 with TRBJ2-1; TRBD2 matches 10 bases. The ends lost 6 bases at V and 5 bases at J; junction bases unmatched: 7. CDR3 size: 15 residues. Looked up from germline, CDR1 is MDHEN and CDR2 is SYDVKM. The chain's CDR3 is CASSPSGSEHNEQFF. The CDR3 bases are TGTGCCAGCAGCCCTAGCGGGAGCGAGCACAATGAGCAGTTCTTC.